This T cell receptor (beta chain) was sequenced during a study of CD8 T cells in ankylosing spondylitis. Notes on the study in general: It was reported that disease-linked clones were significantly enriched in matched ankylosing spondylitis synovial fluid.

V was clipped by 10 bases and J by 5 bases; unmatched bases: 13. CDR1 and CDR2 (germline): WSHSY, SAAADI. The CDR3 length is 15 residues. Using its own MiXCR run on the 5' RACE reads, TCRdb lists one record per CDR3 protein. The sample has under 250,000 distinct CDR3 sequences; around 32% are singletons. This clonotype was seen a few times. Antigen specificity is unknown. This TCR derives from a male donor with ankylosing spondylitis or in good health (not recorded which). The gene calls are TRBV10-2 and TRBJ2-5; 10 positions agree with TRBD1. Sequencing used blood, either unsorted or a sorted T cell fraction (not recorded which). CDR3 loop: CAIRSGTGDAETQYF. DNA for the CDR3: TGCGCCATCCGTTCCGGGACAGGGGACGCGGAGACCCAGTACTTC.